The 11 T cell receptor beta chains reported below all come from one sample, sequenced in a study of T cell changes during pregnancy in multiple sclerosis. Here immunoSEQ multiplex PCR was the method, and the copy in TCRdb shows in-frame clones only, minus some. This table holds under 110,000 clones, about 90% found once. The input for sequencing was peripheral blood, taken after pregnancy. These receptors were obtained from a female donor with multiple sclerosis, enrolled in a pregnancy study.

The chain is built from TRBV29-1 and TRBJ2-1; TRBD1 matches 7 bases. Germline V gene data show CDR1 as SQVTM and CDR2 as ANQGSEA. The CDR3 sequence is 13 residues long. With 7 bases clipped from V and 4 bases from J, the junction kept 7 bases outside the gene matches. DNA for the CDR3: TGCAGCGCCCAGGGGGATCAATACAATGAGCAGTTCTTC. Its protein is CSAQGDQYNEQFF.

This chain joins TRBV27 and TRBJ2-7, with 10 bases fitting TRBD1. From germline, CDR1 is MNHEY and CDR2 SMNVEV (reference sequence). The CDR3 length is 15 residues. V shed 4 bases and J 3 bases; nucleotides not matched to a gene: 6. Here the CDR3 DNA reads TGTGCCAGCAGTTCCGGGACAGGGGCCAGCTACGAGCAGTACTTC. Protein: CASSSGTGASYEQYF.

Turning to this clone: Other DNA sequences from this sample encode an identical CDR3 as well. The gene calls are TRBV27 and TRBJ2-7, with D perhaps matching TRBD2 (6 bases). The CDR3 spans 13 residues. V dropped 3 bases and J dropped 1 base, with 7 bases sitting between them. CDR1 and CDR2 (germline): MNHEY, SMNVEV (reference sequence). DNA for the CDR3: TGTGCCAGCAGTTTGGGGGGTTCCTACGAGCAGTACTTC. It specifies CASSLGGSYEQYF.

This chain connects TRBV20-1 to TRBJ1-2; D is ambiguous. Germline lookup yields CDR1 DFQATT and CDR2 SNEGSKA (reference sequence). Trimming pared 7 bases from V and 4 bases from J, leaving 4 bases between. The CDR3 sequence is 9 residues long. CDR3 amino acids: CSVLYGYTF. For the CDR3, the DNA is TGCAGTGTTCTCTATGGCTACACCTTC.

The chain joins TRBV18 to TRBJ2-1; 9 nucleotides line up with TRBD1. This CDR3 is 19 amino acids long. CDR1 and CDR2 from the germline V gene are KGHSH and LQKENI. Trimming took 4 bases from V and 0 from J; bases not matched to a gene: 13. CDR3 region: CASSQQGTGRLGSYNEQFF. Here the CDR3 DNA reads TGTGCCAGCTCACAGCAAGGGACAGGGCGTCTCGGCTCCTACAATGAGCAGTTCTTC.

CDR3 in amino acids: CASSQGQGKLTRDNSPLHF. CDR3 DNA: TGCGCCAGCAGCCAAGGACAGGGGAAGCTGACCCGGGATAATTCACCCCTCCACTTT. The V gene is TRBV4-1, the J gene TRBJ1-6, with 8 positions matching TRBD1. Trimming took 1 base from V and 5 from J; bases not matched to a gene: 13. The CDR3 consists of 19 residues. Germline V gives CDR1 MGHRA, CDR2 YSYEKL.

CDR3: CAILSVGGELFF. CDR3 bases: TGTGCCATATTAAGCGTTGGCGGGGAGCTGTTTTTT. V and J are TRBV6-6 and TRBJ2-2; the D is unclear. Trimming cost V 10 bases and J 7 bases, with 13 bases left between them. The CDR3 runs to 12 residues. Germline CDR1 reads MNHNY; CDR2 reads SVGAGI (reference sequence).

For the CDR3, the DNA is TGTGCCAGCAGCTTAACTAGAATGGAGACCCAGTACTTC. Its protein is CASSLTRMETQYF. The V call is TRBV7-9, the J call TRBJ2-5, with a weak D call TRBD2 (5 bases). From germline, CDR1 is SEHNR and CDR2 FQNEAQ (reference sequence). Trimming stripped 2 bases from V and 5 bases from J, with 9 bases between. The CDR3 length is 13 residues.

The chain links TRBV19 to TRBJ2-2; 12 bases agree with TRBD1. CDR3 size: 16 residues. The V segment lost 4 bases and the J segment 13 bases; nucleotides outside the gene matches: 13. CDR1 and CDR2 from the germline V gene are LNHDA and SQIVND (reference sequence). CDR3: CASSNNRDRGLRPLFF. The CDR3 DNA is TGTGCCAGTAGTAACAACCGGGACAGGGGGCTCCGGCCGCTGTTTTTT.

There are a few counts of this clone. This sequence joins TRBV9 and TRBJ2-1; D perhaps matches TRBD1 (5 bases). CDR3 length: 16 amino acids. Trimming pared 0 bases from V and 8 bases from J, leaving 18 bases between. The germline CDR1 and CDR2 sequences are SGDLS and YYNGEE. The CDR3 spells CASSVGRTQGIYEQFF. As DNA, the CDR3 is TGTGCCAGCAGCGTAGGGCGAACGCAGGGCATCTATGAGCAGTTCTTC.

This chain connects TRBV19 to TRBJ1-1; D uncertain. This CDR3 has 14 amino acids. The V end was cut by 3 bases, the J end by 1 base, with 9 bases between. Looked up from germline, CDR1 is LNHDA and CDR2 is SQIVND (reference sequence). The CDR3 loop is CASSIGIQNTEAFF. Written as DNA, the CDR3 is TGTGCCAGTAGTATCGGGATCCAGAACACTGAAGCTTTCTTT.